The 16 T cell receptor beta chains below come from one sample, sequenced in a study of somatic mutations in cytotoxic T cells in rheumatoid arthritis. Produced via immunoSEQ multiplex PCR; TCRdb's table is partial and in-frame only. The sample lists about 19,000 clones; around 83% were seen once. Sequencing was carried out using CD8+ T cells sorted from blood. These receptors all stem from an adult with rheumatoid arthritis.

The chain has TRBV4-1 and TRBJ1-5; D remains ambiguous. The germline CDR1 and CDR2 sequences are MGHRA and YSYEKL. There are 13 residues in the CDR3. V shed 1 base and J shed 5 bases, with 6 bases lying between them. The CDR3 sequence: CASSQARDQPQHF. CDR3 sequence (DNA): TGCGCCAGCAGCCAAGCGCGTGATCAGCCCCAGCATTTT.

V is TRBV7-3 and J is TRBJ1-1; possibly TRBD1 for D (6 bases). Germline V lookup: CDR1 SGHTA, CDR2 FQGTGA. With 5 bases removed from V and 1 base from J, the gap between germline ends came to 14 bases. This CDR3 spans 15 amino acids. In DNA form, the CDR3 reads TGTGCCAGCAGCCTGGGGGCAGGCGGGAACACTGAAGCTTTCTTT. Amino acids: CASSLGAGGNTEAFF. Full variable domain (rest looked up from reference TRBV7-3 and TRBJ1-1): GAGVSQTPSNKVTEKGKYVELRCDPISGHTALYWYRQSLGQGPEFLIYFQGTGAADDSGLPNDRFFAVRPEGSVSTLKIQRTERGDSAVYLCASSLGAGGNTEAFFGQGTRLTVV.

The chain links TRBV6-1 to TRBJ1-3; no firm D call. CDR1 is MNHNS and CDR2 is SASEGT in the germline V gene. This CDR3 contains 13 residues. Trimming stripped 2 bases from V and 6 bases from J, with 8 bases between. CDR3 residues: CASSELPENTIYF. DNA of the CDR3: TGTGCCAGCAGTGAATTACCAGAAAACACCATATATTTT.

The V and J genes are TRBV18 and TRBJ1-2; possible D gene TRBD1, 5 bases. The length of the CDR3 is 12 residues. In germline, CDR1 is KGHSH, CDR2 LQKENI. With 6 bases removed from V and 10 bases from J, the gap between germline ends came to 15 bases. The CDR3 loop reads CASSDQPGDYTF. CDR3 coding DNA: TGTGCCAGCTCGGACCAGCCGGGGGACTACACCTTC.

The rearrangement uses TRBV11-2 and TRBJ2-1; D call uncertain. This CDR3 comprises 11 residues. Trimming removed 2 bases from V and 5 bases from J, with 1 base in between. Per the germline V gene, CDR1 is SGHAT and CDR2 is FQNNGV. The CDR3 spells CASSLNNEQFF. The CDR3 DNA follows: TGTGCCAGCAGCTTAAACAATGAGCAGTTCTTC.

The V call is TRBV7-9, the J call TRBJ2-1; no firm D call. Germline CDR1 SEHNR, CDR2 FQNEAQ (reference sequence). V was trimmed by 7 bases and J by 8 bases, leaving 15 bases between them. This CDR3 comprises 13 residues. The CDR3 nucleotides read TGTGCCAGCACCCCTAGGTCTAGTCATGAGCAGTTCTTC. Translation gives CASTPRSSHEQFF.

The chain joins TRBV9 to TRBJ2-2; 11 positions match TRBD2. The CDR3 has 16 residues. Germline CDR1 SGDLS, CDR2 YYNGEE. V trimming: 0 bases; J trimming: 6 bases; junction bases outside the gene matches: 4. The CDR3 spells CASSVGGSGRAGELFF. CDR3 in DNA: TGTGCCAGCAGCGTAGGTGGTAGCGGGAGGGCCGGGGAGCTGTTTTTT.

This rearrangement joins TRBV10-3 to TRBJ2-1; D may be TRBD2 (5 bases). In germline, CDR1 is ENHRY, CDR2 SYGVKD. The V end lost 6 bases, the J end lost 0 bases, and 12 bases lay between the germline ends. This CDR3 spans 15 amino acids. The CDR3 is CAISDYSDSYNEQFF. As DNA, the CDR3 is TGTGCCATCAGCGACTACAGTGACTCCTACAATGAGCAGTTCTTC.

The genes are TRBV30 and TRBJ2-7, with D unclear. Trimming took off 3 bases at V and 7 bases at J, with 13 bases between the two ends. This CDR3 is built from 12 residues. In germline, CDR1 is GTSNPN, CDR2 SVGIG (reference sequence). The CDR3 is CAWSLLREEQYF. Here the CDR3 DNA reads TGTGCCTGGAGCCTTCTTCGCGAAGAGCAGTACTTC.

This clone was observed a handful of times. The chain links TRBV7-9 to TRBJ1-2; D not certain. Deletions cut 1 base from V and 8 bases from J, with 11 bases between. In germline, CDR1 is SEHNR, CDR2 FQNEAQ (reference sequence). The CDR3 totals 13 residues. CDR3 DNA sequence: TGTGCCAGCAGCTTAGTTTCCCTAGAGGGCTACACCTTC. Residues: CASSLVSLEGYTF.

DNA of the CDR3: TGTGCCAGCAGCTTCGGTTTGACCTCGGGTCAGCCCCAGCATTTT. Protein product: CASSFGLTSGQPQHF. The V call is TRBV5-5, the J call TRBJ1-5; D not resolved. The CDR3 extends over 15 amino acids. V lost 2 bases and J lost 6, with 15 bases in between. Germline values: CDR1 SGHKS, CDR2 YYEKEE (reference sequence).

This clone was detected only a few times. The chain carries TRBV14 and TRBJ1-5; no definite D call. Germline V gene data show CDR1 as SGHDN and CDR2 as FVKESK. V was clipped by 2 bases and J by 7 bases, with 6 bases between them. CDR3 length: 12 amino acids. The CDR3: CASSQKGQPQHF. The CDR3 nucleotides read TGTGCCAGCAGCCAAAAAGGGCAGCCCCAGCATTTT.

V usage is TRBV27 and J usage is TRBJ1-1; TRBD1 might be the D (5 bases). Trimming took off 6 bases at V and 0 bases at J, with 11 bases between the two ends. The CDR3 is 14 residues long. Germline values: CDR1 MNHEY, CDR2 SMNVEV (reference sequence). The CDR3 nucleotides read TGTGCCAGCAGCCCCGGACAAGTGAACACTGAAGCTTTCTTT. Residues: CASSPGQVNTEAFF.

The rearrangement uses TRBV27 and TRBJ2-7; 7 positions match TRBD2. Trimming removed 2 bases from V and 2 bases from J; junction bases left unmatched: 6. Germline V CDR1 and CDR2: MNHEY, SMNVEV (reference sequence). CDR3 length: 15 residues. CDR3 nucleotides: TGTGCCAGCAGTTTACAGCGGGATTACACCTACGAGCAGTACTTC. It is translated as CASSLQRDYTYEQYF.

The J gene is TRBJ1-1, the V gene TRBV6-1; D not certain. This CDR3 is 13 amino acids long. Germline V gives CDR1 MNHNS, CDR2 SASEGT. Trimming shortened V by 7 bases and J by 1 base, and 10 bases separated the two germline ends. The CDR3 loop reads CASKIRGNTEAFF. DNA of the CDR3: TGTGCCAGCAAAATTCGGGGGAACACTGAAGCTTTCTTT.

The V and J genes are TRBV7-9 and TRBJ2-1; weak D call: TRBD2 (5 bases). Germline CDR1 reads SEHNR; CDR2 reads FQNEAQ (reference sequence). The CDR3 consists of 15 residues. The V gene lost 0 bases and the J gene lost 10 bases, with 16 bases spanning the gap. The CDR3 sequence: CASSLASALTKEQFF. The CDR3 nucleotides read TGTGCCAGCAGCTTAGCTAGCGCACTGACGAAGGAGCAGTTCTTC.